The 30 T cell receptor beta chains listed next were all sequenced from one sample in a study of blood T cell repertoires in COVID-19. TCRdb's copy holds only in-frame clones and misses some; the assay was immunoSEQ multiplex PCR. The sample holds roughly 150,000 clones, around four fifths seen once. The sample taken for sequencing was peripheral blood. The receptors were sampled from a woman of 80 years or more with COVID-19, enrolled during active disease.

This chain uses TRBV18 with TRBJ1-3; tentative D call: TRBD1 (5 bases). Trimming left V 4 bases short and J 0 bases short, with 13 bases between. The CDR3 runs to 16 residues. Germline-derived CDR1 and CDR2 are KGHSH and LQKENI. CDR3 in amino acids: CASSLSDGGSGNTIYF. The CDR3 coding sequence is TGTGCCAGCTCACTCTCCGACGGGGGCTCTGGAAACACCATATATTTT. Full variable domain (rest looked up from reference TRBV18 and TRBJ1-3): NAGVMQNPRHLVRRRGQEARLRCSPMKGHSHVYWYRQLPEEGLKFMVYLQKENIIDESGMPKERFSAEFPKEGPSILRIQQVVRGDSAAYFCASSLSDGGSGNTIYFGEGSWLTVV.

The V and J genes are TRBV5-4 and TRBJ2-7; the D gene is possibly TRBD1 (6 bases). CDR3 size: 13 residues. The germline CDR1 and CDR2 sequences are SGHNT and YYREEE (reference sequence). V lost 4 bases, J lost 6 bases, and 14 bases lay in between. CDR3 DNA sequence: TGTGCCAGCAGCACAAAACAGGGCCCCGAGCAGTACTTC. Amino acid sequence: CASSTKQGPEQYF.

This clone appeared once. V usage is TRBV28 and J usage is TRBJ1-4; D gene uncertain. With 2 bases removed from V and 3 bases from J, the gap between germline ends came to 4 bases. The CDR3 is made up of 13 amino acids. CDR1 MDHEN and CDR2 SYDVKM come from the germline V gene. This chain's CDR3 is CASSLGANEKLFF. CDR3 DNA: TGTGCCAGCAGTTTAGGAGCTAATGAAAAACTGTTTTTT.

The CDR3, as DNA: TGTGCCAGCGGAACAGGGGCTACCCCCTATGGCTACACCTTC. Encoded protein: CASGTGATPYGYTF. V and J are TRBV2 and TRBJ1-2; 7 bases map to TRBD1. Germline V gene sequence: CDR1 SNHLY, CDR2 FYNNEI. J lost 4 bases, V lost 8 bases, and 10 bases had no gene match. The CDR3 has 14 amino acids.

V is TRBV9 and J is TRBJ2-7, with D maybe TRBD1 (6 bases). CDR3 length: 14 amino acids. V dropped 3 bases and J dropped 7 bases, with 17 bases sitting between them. CDR1 is SGDLS, CDR2 YYNGEE, per germline. The CDR3 loop reads CASSADSMLREQYF. Here the CDR3 DNA reads TGTGCCAGCAGCGCGGACAGTATGCTTCGGGAGCAGTACTTC.

The V gene is TRBV12-3 or TRBV12-4, the J gene TRBJ1-1; D possibly corresponds to TRBD1 (6 bases). The CDR3 sequence is 13 residues long. V was pared by 1 base and J by 11 bases, with 14 bases between. Here the CDR3 reads CASSLGSAGVAFF. The CDR3 coding sequence is TGTGCCAGCAGTTTAGGTTCGGCAGGGGTGGCTTTCTTT.

This chain connects TRBV5-6 to TRBJ1-2, with 12 nucleotides matching TRBD1. CDR1 is SGHDT, CDR2 YYEEEE, per germline. The CDR3 has 15 residues. With V trimmed by 4 bases and J by 4 bases, 5 bases remained unmatched. This chain's CDR3 is CASSARDRGPYGYTF. The DNA for the CDR3 is TGTGCCAGCAGCGCCCGGGACAGGGGGCCCTATGGCTACACCTTC.

The CDR3 bases are TGTGCCACCACACTGGCGGCCAGCACTGAAGCTTTCTTT. This sequence encodes CATTLAASTEAFF. This rearrangement joins TRBV3-1 (or the pseudogene TRBV3-2) to TRBJ1-1, with D unclear. V lost 10 bases to trimming and J lost 4 bases, with 16 bases between them. Germline CDR1 LGHDT, CDR2 YNNKEL (reference sequence). This CDR3 is built from 13 residues.

J is TRBJ1-1 and V is TRBV5-1, with D tentatively TRBD1 (5 bases). Trimming took 2 bases from V and 1 from J, leaving 9 bases between them. Germline V gene data show CDR1 as SGHRS and CDR2 as YFSETQ. This CDR3 is built from 14 residues. CDR3 nucleotide sequence: TGCGCCAGCAGCTTTGGGGGGACGAACACTGAAGCTTTCTTT. Its protein is CASSFGGTNTEAFF. The whole variable domain, remainder taken from reference TRBV5-1 and TRBJ1-1, is KAGVTQTPRYLIKTRGQQVTLSCSPISGHRSVSWYQQTPGQGLQFLFEYFSETQRNKGNFPGRFSGRQFSNSRSEMNVSTLELGDSALYLCASSFGGTNTEAFFGQGTRLTVV.

The chain uses TRBV3-1 (or the pseudogene TRBV3-2) and TRBJ1-1; D not resolved. V dropped 4 bases and J dropped 0 bases, with 12 bases sitting between them. The CDR3 is 15 residues long. Per the germline V gene, CDR1 is LGHDT and CDR2 is YNNKEL (reference sequence). CDR3 DNA sequence: TGTGCCAGCAGCCCCCCCAGTGTCTTGAACACTGAAGCTTTCTTT. Protein: CASSPPSVLNTEAFF.

V gene TRBV19 combines with J gene TRBJ1-1; D might be TRBD1 (6 bases). CDR1 and CDR2 from the germline V gene are LNHDA and SQIVND (reference sequence). This CDR3 is built from 14 residues. Deletions cut 4 bases from V and 2 bases from J, with 11 bases between. In DNA form, the CDR3 reads TGTGCCAGTAGTAGGACAGTACTAAACACTGAAGCTTTCTTT. Translation: CASSRTVLNTEAFF.

J is TRBJ2-1 and V is TRBV12-3 or TRBV12-4; D gene uncertain. The CDR3 loop spans 12 amino acids. V gave up 4 bases and J gave up 10 bases, with 11 bases separating them. As DNA, the CDR3 is TGTGCCAGCAGTTCTCCCCTGTCGGAGCAGTTCTTC. Translated: CASSSPLSEQFF.

This chain uses TRBV6-6 with TRBJ2-2, with 8 bases fitting TRBD1. Trimming cost V 7 bases and J 5 bases; bases outside gene matches: 6. This CDR3 is 14 amino acids long. Germline loops: CDR1 MNHNY, CDR2 SVGAGI (reference sequence). CDR3 region: CASTEDRATGELFF. DNA for the CDR3: TGTGCCAGCACCGAGGACAGGGCGACCGGGGAGCTGTTTTTT.

CDR3 in amino acids: CSVLGQGRGYGYTF. DNA for the CDR3: TGCAGCGTCCTTGGACAGGGACGTGGGTATGGCTACACCTTC. This chain links TRBV29-1 with TRBJ1-2; 8 nucleotides match TRBD1. V shed 6 bases, J shed 5 bases, and the junction held 11 bases outside the gene matches. Germline CDR1 SQVTM, CDR2 ANQGSEA. The length of the CDR3 is 14 residues.

The chain employs TRBV2 and TRBJ2-1, with D possibly being TRBD2 (5 bases). V dropped 10 bases and J dropped 4 bases, with 8 bases sitting between them. This CDR3 is built from 11 residues. The germline V gene has CDR1 SNHLY and CDR2 FYNNEI. The chain's CDR3 is CATREYNEQFF. The CDR3 DNA follows: TGTGCCACAAGGGAGTACAATGAGCAGTTCTTC.

This clone was detected only once. The chain joins TRBV12-5 to TRBJ2-1; 13 bases fit TRBD2. There are 13 residues in the CDR3. The germline gives CDR1 LGHNT, CDR2 FRNRAP. V trimming: 9 bases; J trimming: 9 bases; junction bases outside the gene matches: 5. DNA for the CDR3: TGTGCTAGCTCACTAGCGGGGGGGCTTGAGCAGTTCTTC. It codes for CASSLAGGLEQFF.

V is TRBV3-1 (or the pseudogene TRBV3-2) and J is TRBJ1-5; D gene uncertain. Germline-derived CDR1 and CDR2 are LGHDT and YNNKEL (reference sequence). CDR3 length equals 13 residues. Trimming took 0 bases from V and 9 from J, leaving 9 bases between them. CDR3 coding DNA: TGTGCCAGCAGCCAAGATACCGGGAGGCCCCAGCATTTT. The encoded protein is CASSQDTGRPQHF.

The chain joins TRBV2 to TRBJ1-6; D call uncertain. This CDR3 is 15 amino acids long. V gave up 4 bases and J gave up 10 bases, with 17 bases separating them. From germline, CDR1 is SNHLY and CDR2 FYNNEI. CDR3 loop: CASSAEQDIISPLHF. The CDR3 nucleotides read TGTGCCAGCAGTGCCGAGCAGGATATCATCTCACCCCTCCACTTT.

The chain couples TRBV5-6 to TRBJ2-7; no reliable D call. This CDR3 has 15 residues. The V end was cut by 2 bases, the J end by 9 bases, with 21 bases between. The germline CDR1 and CDR2 sequences are SGHDT and YYEEEE. The CDR3 reads CASSFSSQSRSGQYF. CDR3 DNA sequence: TGTGCCAGCAGCTTTTCCTCCCAATCCAGGTCTGGGCAGTACTTC.

This clone was seen a handful of times. This chain joins TRBV10-3 and TRBJ1-2; 12 nucleotides align to TRBD1. In germline, CDR1 is ENHRY, CDR2 SYGVKD. V shed 4 bases, J shed 4 bases, and the junction held 13 bases outside the gene matches. CDR3 size: 18 residues. DNA of the CDR3: TGTGCCATCAGTGGGGGACCGGGACAGGGGGCGTCTGGCTATGGCTACACCTTC. Protein sequence: CAISGGPGQGASGYGYTF.

The gene calls are TRBV2 and TRBJ1-1; the match to TRBD1 covers 9 bases. The CDR3 is made up of 13 amino acids. Germline values: CDR1 SNHLY, CDR2 FYNNEI. V lost 8 bases and J lost 8; bases outside the gene matches: 9. The CDR3 nucleotides are TGTGCCAGCGGGACAGGGTCCATGGCCGAAGCTTTCTTT. Residues: CASGTGSMAEAFF.

The V call is TRBV19, the J call TRBJ2-3, with 13 bases identical to TRBD2. The CDR3 runs 16 residues. The germline gives CDR1 LNHDA, CDR2 SQIVND (reference sequence). With 4 bases clipped from V and 5 bases from J, the junction kept 6 bases outside the gene matches. This CDR3 reads CASSTYGLAGEDTQYF. The CDR3 DNA is TGTGCCAGTAGTACCTACGGACTAGCGGGGGAAGATACGCAGTATTTT.

J is TRBJ1-1 and V is TRBV5-6; perhaps TRBD1 as D (5 bases). The germline V and J ends were trimmed by 4 bases and 1 base, with 11 bases remaining between them. The CDR3 length is 14 residues. Germline CDR1 reads SGHDT; CDR2 reads YYEEEE. As DNA, the CDR3 is TGTGCCAGCAGCCCCCCCGGGGGGAACACTGAAGCTTTCTTT. The encoded protein is CASSPPGGNTEAFF.

The chain links TRBV11-2 to TRBJ1-6, with 8 bases matching TRBD1. The CDR3 contains 14 residues. With 5 bases clipped from V and 12 bases from J, the junction kept 9 bases outside the gene matches. Germline CDR1 reads SGHAT; CDR2 reads FQNNGV. CDR3 sequence reads: CASSGRTGSGPLHF. The CDR3 nucleotides read TGTGCCAGCAGCGGACGGACAGGGTCGGGACCCCTCCACTTT. Full variable domain (remainder filled in from reference TRBV11-2 and TRBJ1-6): EAGVAQSPRYKIIEKRQSVAFWCNPISGHATLYWYQQILGQGPKLLIQFQNNGVVDDSQLPKDRFSAERLKGVDSTLKIQPAKLEDSAVYLCASSGRTGSGPLHFGNGTRLTVT.

The CDR3 region is CASSLGSRVGYTF. The CDR3 DNA follows: TGCGCCAGCAGCTTGGGCTCCCGGGTTGGCTACACCTTC. The chain combines TRBV5-1 with TRBJ1-2; D remains unclear. The ends were cut back, 0 bases at V and 7 bases at J, with 10 bases in the middle. This CDR3 is 13 amino acids long. CDR1 and CDR2 (germline): SGHRS, YFSETQ. The full variable domain, rest sourced from reference TRBV5-1 and TRBJ1-2, is KAGVTQTPRYLIKTRGQQVTLSCSPISGHRSVSWYQQTPGQGLQFLFEYFSETQRNKGNFPGRFSGRQFSNSRSEMNVSTLELGDSALYLCASSLGSRVGYTFGSGTRLTVV.

The V gene is TRBV3-1 (or the pseudogene TRBV3-2), the J gene TRBJ2-3; TRBD1 agrees at 7 bases. Trimming cost V 3 bases and J 6 bases; bases outside gene matches: 6. The CDR3 covers 14 residues. CDR1 is LGHDT, CDR2 YNNKEL, per germline (reference sequence). CDR3 DNA: TGTGCCAGCAGCCAGGACAGGCCCCTTGATACGCAGTATTTT. The encoded protein is CASSQDRPLDTQYF.

This clone was found once. The chain is built from TRBV3-1 (or the pseudogene TRBV3-2) and TRBJ2-5, with 14 positions matching TRBD2. V lost 4 bases and J lost 5; bases outside the gene matches: 9. The V gene's germline CDR1 is LGHDT and CDR2 YNNKEL (reference sequence). This CDR3 contains 17 residues. CDR3 loop: CASSPRLAGGPGETQYF. CDR3 sequence (DNA): TGTGCCAGCAGCCCTCGACTAGCGGGGGGGCCGGGGGAGACCCAGTACTTC.

V gene TRBV27 combines with J gene TRBJ2-2, with TRBD2 identical over 10 bases. V dropped 3 bases and J dropped 4; count of bases not matched to a gene: 2. CDR3 length equals 15 residues. The germline CDR1 and CDR2 sequences are MNHEY and SMNVEV (reference sequence). The CDR3 region has the DNA TGTGCCAGCAGTTTGGGACTAGCGATCACCGGGGAGCTGTTTTTT. This gives the protein CASSLGLAITGELFF.

The chain joins TRBV19 to TRBJ1-6; 10 bases match TRBD1. The germline V gene encodes CDR1 LNHDA and CDR2 SQIVND (reference sequence). The CDR3 consists of 15 residues. Trimming cost V 3 bases and J 11 bases; bases outside gene matches: 7. In nucleotides, the CDR3 is TGTGCCAGTAGTATCTCCGGGACAGGGGTTACACCCCTCCACTTT. Its translation is CASSISGTGVTPLHF.

The chain links TRBV5-1 to TRBJ2-5; TRBD2 agrees at 8 bases. CDR1 and CDR2 from the germline V gene are SGHRS and YFSETQ. Unmatched junction bases numbered 8, after V lost 7 bases and J lost 3 bases. The CDR3 sequence is 14 residues long. The CDR3, as DNA: TGCGCCAGCTCGGGGGGGCCGACCGAAGAGACCCAGTACTTC. Translated: CASSGGPTEETQYF.